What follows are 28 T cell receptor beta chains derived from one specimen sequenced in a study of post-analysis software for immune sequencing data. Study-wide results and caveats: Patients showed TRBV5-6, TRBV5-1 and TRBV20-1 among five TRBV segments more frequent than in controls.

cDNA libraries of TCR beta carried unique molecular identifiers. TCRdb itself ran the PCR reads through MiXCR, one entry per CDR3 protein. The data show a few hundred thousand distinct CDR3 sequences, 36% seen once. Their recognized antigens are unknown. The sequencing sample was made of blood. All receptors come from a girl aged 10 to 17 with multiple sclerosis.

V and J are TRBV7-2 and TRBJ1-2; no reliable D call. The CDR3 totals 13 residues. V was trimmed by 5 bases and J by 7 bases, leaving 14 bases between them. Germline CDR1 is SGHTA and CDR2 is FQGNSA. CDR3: CASSPVVSGGYTF. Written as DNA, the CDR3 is TGTGCCAGCAGCCCCGTGGTGTCGGGTGGCTACACCTTC.

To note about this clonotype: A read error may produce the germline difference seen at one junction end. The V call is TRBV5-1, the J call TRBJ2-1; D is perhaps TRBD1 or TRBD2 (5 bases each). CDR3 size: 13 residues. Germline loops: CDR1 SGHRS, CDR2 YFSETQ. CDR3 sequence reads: CVSSLGEYNEQFF. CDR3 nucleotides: TGCGTCAGCAGCTTGGGGGAGTACAATGAGCAGTTCTTC. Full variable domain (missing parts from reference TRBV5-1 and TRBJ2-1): KAGVTQTPRYLIKTRGQQVTLSCSPISGHRSVSWYQQTPGQGLQFLFEYFSETQRNKGNFPGRFSGRQFSNSRSEMNVSTLELGDSALYLCVSSLGEYNEQFFGPGTRLTVL.

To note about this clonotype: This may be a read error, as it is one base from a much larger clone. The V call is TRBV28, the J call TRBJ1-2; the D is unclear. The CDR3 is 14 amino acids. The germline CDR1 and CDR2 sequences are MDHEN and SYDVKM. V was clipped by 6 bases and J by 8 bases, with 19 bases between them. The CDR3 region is CASRLVGGSPGYTF. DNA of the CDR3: TGTGCCAGCAGGTTAGTCGGAGGGAGTCCGGGCTACACCTTC.

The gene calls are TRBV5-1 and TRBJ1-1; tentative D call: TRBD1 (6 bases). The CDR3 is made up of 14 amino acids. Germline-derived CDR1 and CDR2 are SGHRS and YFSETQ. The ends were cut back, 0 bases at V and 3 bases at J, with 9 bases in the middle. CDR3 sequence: CASSLDREYTEAFF. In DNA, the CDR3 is TGCGCCAGCAGCTTGGACAGGGAGTACACTGAAGCTTTCTTT.

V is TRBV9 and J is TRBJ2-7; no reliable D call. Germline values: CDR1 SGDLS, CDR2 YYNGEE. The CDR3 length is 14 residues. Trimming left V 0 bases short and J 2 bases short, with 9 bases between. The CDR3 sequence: CASSVGSDPYEQYF. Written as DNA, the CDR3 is TGTGCCAGCAGCGTAGGCAGCGACCCCTACGAGCAGTACTTC.

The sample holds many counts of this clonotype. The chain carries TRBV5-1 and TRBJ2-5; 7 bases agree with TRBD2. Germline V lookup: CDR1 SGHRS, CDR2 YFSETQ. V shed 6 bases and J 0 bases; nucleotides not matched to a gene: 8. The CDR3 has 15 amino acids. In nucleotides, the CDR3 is TGCGCCAGCACCTTAGCGGGCCAGTACCAAGAGACCCAGTACTTC. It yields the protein CASTLAGQYQETQYF.

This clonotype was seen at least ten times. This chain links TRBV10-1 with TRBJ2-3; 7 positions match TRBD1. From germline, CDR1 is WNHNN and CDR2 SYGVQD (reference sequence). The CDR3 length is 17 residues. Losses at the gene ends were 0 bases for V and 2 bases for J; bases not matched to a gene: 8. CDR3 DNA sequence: TGCGCCAGCAGTGAGTCTGCAGGGGGTCTGATCACAGATACGCAGTATTTT. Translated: CASSESAGGLITDTQYF.

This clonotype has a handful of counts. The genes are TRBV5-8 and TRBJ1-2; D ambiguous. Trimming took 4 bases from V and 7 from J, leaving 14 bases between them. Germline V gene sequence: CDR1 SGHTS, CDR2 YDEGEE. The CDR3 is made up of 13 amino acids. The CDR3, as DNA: TGTGCCAGCAGCCTAGAGGCCATTCGTGGCTACACCTTC. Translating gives CASSLEAIRGYTF.

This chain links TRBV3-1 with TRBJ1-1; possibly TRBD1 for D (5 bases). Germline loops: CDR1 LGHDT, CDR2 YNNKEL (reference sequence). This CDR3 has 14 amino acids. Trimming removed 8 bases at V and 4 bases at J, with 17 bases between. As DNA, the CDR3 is TGTGCCAGCGCACCGGGGGGGATAAGCACTGAAGCTTTCTTT. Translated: CASAPGGISTEAFF.

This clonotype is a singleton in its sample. The CDR3 loop is CSAAPWSKETQYF. The CDR3 DNA reads TGCAGTGCTGCCCCGTGGAGTAAGGAGACCCAGTACTTC. The rearrangement uses TRBV20-1 and TRBJ2-7; D gene ambiguous. The DNA end is more similar to TRBJ2-5, so the J call may be wrong. The CDR3 has 13 residues. The germline gives CDR1 DFQATT, CDR2 SNEGSKA (reference sequence).

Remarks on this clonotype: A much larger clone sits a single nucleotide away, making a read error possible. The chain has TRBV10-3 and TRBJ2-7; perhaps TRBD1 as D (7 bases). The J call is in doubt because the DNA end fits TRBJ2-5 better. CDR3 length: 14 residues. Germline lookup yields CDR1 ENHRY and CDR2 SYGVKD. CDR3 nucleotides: TGTGCCATCAGGGAGACAGGGAGGAGGGAGACCCAGTACTTC. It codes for CAIRETGRRETQYF.

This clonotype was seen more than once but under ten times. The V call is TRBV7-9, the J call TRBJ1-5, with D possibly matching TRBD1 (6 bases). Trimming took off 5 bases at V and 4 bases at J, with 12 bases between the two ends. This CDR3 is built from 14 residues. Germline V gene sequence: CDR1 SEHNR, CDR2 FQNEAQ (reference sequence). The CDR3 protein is CASSIEQGNQPQHF. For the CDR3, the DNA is TGTGCCAGCAGCATCGAACAGGGAAATCAGCCCCAGCATTTT.

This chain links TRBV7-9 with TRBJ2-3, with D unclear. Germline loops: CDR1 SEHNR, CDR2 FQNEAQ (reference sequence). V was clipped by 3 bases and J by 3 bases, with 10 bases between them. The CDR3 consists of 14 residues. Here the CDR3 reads CASSFGTWTDTQYF. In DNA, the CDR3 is TGTGCCAGCAGCTTTGGCACCTGGACAGATACGCAGTATTTT.

CDR3 region: CASSGYLRRENTEAFF. The CDR3, as DNA: TGTGCCAGCAGTGGATATTTAAGGAGGGAGAACACTGAAGCTTTCTTT. The rearrangement joins TRBV6-1 to TRBJ1-1; the D is unclear. Trimming shortened V by 4 bases and J by 1 base, and 16 bases separated the two germline ends. CDR1 MNHNS and CDR2 SASEGT come from the germline V gene. This CDR3 contains 16 residues.

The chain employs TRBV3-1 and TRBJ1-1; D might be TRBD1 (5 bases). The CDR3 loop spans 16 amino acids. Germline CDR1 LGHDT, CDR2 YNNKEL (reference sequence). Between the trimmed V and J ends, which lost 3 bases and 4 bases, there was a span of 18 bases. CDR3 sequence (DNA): TGTGCCAGCAGCCAGCGAGGGGCCACCTCGGGCACTGAAGCTTTCTTT. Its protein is CASSQRGATSGTEAFF.

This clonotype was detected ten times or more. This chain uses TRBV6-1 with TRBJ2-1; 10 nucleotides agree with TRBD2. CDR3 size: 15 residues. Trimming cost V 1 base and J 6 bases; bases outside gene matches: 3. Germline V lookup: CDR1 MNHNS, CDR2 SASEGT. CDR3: CASSEVSSGGNEQFF. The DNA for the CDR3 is TGTGCCAGCAGTGAAGTGTCTAGCGGGGGCAATGAGCAGTTCTTC.

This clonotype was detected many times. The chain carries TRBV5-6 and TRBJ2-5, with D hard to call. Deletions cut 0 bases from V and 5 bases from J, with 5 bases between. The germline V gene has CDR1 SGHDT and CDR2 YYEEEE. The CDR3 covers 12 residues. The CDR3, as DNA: TGTGCCAGCAGCTTGGTGGACGAGACCCAGTACTTC. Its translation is CASSLVDETQYF.

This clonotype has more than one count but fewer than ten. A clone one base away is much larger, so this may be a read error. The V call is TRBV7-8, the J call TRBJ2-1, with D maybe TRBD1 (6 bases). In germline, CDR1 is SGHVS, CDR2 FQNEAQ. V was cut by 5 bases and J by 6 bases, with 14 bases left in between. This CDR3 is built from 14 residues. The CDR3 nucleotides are TGTGCCAGCAGCGGTGGAACAGGGCGCAATGAGCAGTTCTTC. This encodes CASSGGTGRNEQFF. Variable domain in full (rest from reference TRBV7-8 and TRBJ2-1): GAGVSQSPRYKVAKRGQDVALRCDPISGHVSLFWYQQALGQGPEFLTYFQNEAQLDKSGLPSDRFFAERPEGSVSTLKIQRTQQEDSAVYLCASSGGTGRNEQFFGPGTRLTVL.

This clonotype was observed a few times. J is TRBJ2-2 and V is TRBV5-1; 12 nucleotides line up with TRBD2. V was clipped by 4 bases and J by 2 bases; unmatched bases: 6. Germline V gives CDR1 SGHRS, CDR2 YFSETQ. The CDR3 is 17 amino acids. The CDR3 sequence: CASSPGTSGPNTGELFF. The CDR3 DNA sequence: TGCGCCAGCAGCCCTGGGACTAGCGGGCCCAACACCGGGGAGCTGTTTTTT.

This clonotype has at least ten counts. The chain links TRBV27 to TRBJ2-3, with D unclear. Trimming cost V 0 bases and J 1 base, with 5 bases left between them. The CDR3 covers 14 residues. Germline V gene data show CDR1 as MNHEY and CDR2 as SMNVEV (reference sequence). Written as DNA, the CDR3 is TGTGCCAGCAGTTTATCTACGCGCACAGATACGCAGTATTTT. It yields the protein CASSLSTRTDTQYF.

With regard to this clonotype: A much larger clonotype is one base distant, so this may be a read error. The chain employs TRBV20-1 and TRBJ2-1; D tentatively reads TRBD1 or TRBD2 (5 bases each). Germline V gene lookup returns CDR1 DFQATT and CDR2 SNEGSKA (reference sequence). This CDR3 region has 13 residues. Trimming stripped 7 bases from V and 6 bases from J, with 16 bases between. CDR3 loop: CSVGTLASNEQFF. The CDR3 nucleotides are TGCAGTGTCGGGACGTTGGCTTCCAATGAGCAGTTCTTC.

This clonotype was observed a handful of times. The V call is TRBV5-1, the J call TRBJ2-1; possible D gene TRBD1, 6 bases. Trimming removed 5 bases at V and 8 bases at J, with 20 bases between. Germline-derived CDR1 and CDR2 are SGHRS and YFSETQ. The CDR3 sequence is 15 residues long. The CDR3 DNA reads TGCGCCAGCAGAAATAGCCAGGGGTACATCGATGAGCAGTTCTTC. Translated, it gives CASRNSQGYIDEQFF.

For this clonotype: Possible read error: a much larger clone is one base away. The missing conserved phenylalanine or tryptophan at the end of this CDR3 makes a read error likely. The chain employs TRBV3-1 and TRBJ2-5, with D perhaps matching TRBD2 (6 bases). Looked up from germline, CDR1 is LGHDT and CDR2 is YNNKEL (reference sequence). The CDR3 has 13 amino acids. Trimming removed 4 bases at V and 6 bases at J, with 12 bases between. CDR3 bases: TGTGCCAGCAGCCCCGGACTAATGAAGACCCAGTACGTC. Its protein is CASSPGLMKTQYV.

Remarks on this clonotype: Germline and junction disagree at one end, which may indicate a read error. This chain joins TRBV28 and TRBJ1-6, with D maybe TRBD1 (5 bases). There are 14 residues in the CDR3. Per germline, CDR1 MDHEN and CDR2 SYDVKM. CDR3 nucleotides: TGTGCCAGCAATAACGGGGGAACACGCTCACCCCCCCACTTT. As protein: CASNNGGTRSPPHF.

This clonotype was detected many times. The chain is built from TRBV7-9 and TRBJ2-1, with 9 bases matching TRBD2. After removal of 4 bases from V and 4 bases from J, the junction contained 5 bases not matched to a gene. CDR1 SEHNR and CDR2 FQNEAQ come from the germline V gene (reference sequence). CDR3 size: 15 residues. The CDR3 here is CASSSQRGVYNEQFF. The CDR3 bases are TGTGCCAGCAGCTCACAGCGGGGGGTTTACAATGAGCAGTTCTTC.

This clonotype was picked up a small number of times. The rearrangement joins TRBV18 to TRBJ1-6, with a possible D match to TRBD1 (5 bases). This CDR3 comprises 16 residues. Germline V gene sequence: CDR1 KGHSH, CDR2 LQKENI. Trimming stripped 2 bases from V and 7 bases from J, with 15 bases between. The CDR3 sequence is CASSPVGVNGNSPLHF. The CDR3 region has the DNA TGTGCCAGCTCACCAGTGGGGGTGAACGGGAATTCACCCCTCCACTTT.

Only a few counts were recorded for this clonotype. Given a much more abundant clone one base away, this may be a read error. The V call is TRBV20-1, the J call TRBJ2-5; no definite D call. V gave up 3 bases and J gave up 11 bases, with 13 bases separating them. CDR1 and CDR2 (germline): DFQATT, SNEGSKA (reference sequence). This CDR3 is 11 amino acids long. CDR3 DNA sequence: TGCAGTGCTAGGTATTACAATGAGCAGTACTTC. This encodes CSARYYNEQYF.

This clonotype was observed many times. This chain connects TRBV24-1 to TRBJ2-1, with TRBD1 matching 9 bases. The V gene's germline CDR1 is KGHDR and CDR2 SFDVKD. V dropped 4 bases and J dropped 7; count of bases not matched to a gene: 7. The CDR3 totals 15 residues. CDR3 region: CATSEPDRGVNEQFF. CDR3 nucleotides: TGTGCCACCAGTGAACCGGACAGGGGAGTAAATGAGCAGTTCTTC.